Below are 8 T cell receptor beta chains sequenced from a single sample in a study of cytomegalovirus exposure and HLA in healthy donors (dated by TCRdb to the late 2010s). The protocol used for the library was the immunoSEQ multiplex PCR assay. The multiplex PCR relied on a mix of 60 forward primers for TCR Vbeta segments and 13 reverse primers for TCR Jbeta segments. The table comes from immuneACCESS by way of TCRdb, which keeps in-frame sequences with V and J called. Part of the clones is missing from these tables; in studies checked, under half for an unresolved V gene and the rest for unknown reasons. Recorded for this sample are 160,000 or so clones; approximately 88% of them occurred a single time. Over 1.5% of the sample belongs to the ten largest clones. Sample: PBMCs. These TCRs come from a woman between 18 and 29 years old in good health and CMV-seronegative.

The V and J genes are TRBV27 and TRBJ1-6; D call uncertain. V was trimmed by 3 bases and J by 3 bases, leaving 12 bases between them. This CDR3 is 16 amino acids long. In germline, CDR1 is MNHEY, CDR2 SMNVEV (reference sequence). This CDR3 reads CASSLSAAIYNSPLHF. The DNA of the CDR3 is TGTGCCAGCAGTTTGAGTGCCGCCATCTATAATTCACCCCTCCACTTT.

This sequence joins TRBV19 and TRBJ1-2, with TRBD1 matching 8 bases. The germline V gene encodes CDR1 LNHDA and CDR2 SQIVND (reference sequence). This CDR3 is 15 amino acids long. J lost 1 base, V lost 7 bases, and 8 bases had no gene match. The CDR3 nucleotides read TGTGCCAGTACTTTTACAGACAGGGGTAACTATGGCTACACCTTC. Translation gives CASTFTDRGNYGYTF.

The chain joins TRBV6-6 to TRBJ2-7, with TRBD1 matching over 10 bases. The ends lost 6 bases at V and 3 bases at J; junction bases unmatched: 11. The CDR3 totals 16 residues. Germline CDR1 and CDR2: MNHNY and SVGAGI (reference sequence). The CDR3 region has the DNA TGTGCCAGCAGCCCGGATCGACAGGGGGCCTTCTACGAGCAGTACTTC. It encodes CASSPDRQGAFYEQYF.

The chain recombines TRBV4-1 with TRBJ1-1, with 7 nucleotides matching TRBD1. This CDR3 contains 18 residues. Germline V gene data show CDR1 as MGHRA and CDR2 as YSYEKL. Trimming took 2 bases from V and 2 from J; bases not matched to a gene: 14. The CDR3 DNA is TGCGCCAGCAGCCAACCTCCCGCCAGGGGGTATAGAAACACTGAAGCTTTCTTT. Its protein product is CASSQPPARGYRNTEAFF.

CDR3 bases: TGTGCCAGCAGCTATGCCGGGACAGGGCTAAACGAGCAGTACTTC. This codes for CASSYAGTGLNEQYF. The gene calls are TRBV7-9 and TRBJ2-5; 9 bases map to TRBD1. The DNA matches TRBJ2-7 better at its end, which makes the J call doubtful. The CDR3 loop spans 15 amino acids. CDR1 is SEHNR and CDR2 is FQNEAQ in the germline V gene (reference sequence).

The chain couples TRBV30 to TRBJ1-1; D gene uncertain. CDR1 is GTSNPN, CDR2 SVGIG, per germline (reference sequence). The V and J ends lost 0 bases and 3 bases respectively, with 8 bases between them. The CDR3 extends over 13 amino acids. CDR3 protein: CAWSVRVYTEAFF. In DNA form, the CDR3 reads TGTGCCTGGAGTGTACGGGTATACACTGAAGCTTTCTTT.

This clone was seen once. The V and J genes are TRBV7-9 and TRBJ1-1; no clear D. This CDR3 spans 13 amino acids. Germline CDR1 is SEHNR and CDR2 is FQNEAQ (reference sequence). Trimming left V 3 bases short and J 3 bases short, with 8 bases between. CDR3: CASSLEEYTEAFF. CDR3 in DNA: TGTGCCAGCAGCTTGGAGGAGTACACTGAAGCTTTCTTT.

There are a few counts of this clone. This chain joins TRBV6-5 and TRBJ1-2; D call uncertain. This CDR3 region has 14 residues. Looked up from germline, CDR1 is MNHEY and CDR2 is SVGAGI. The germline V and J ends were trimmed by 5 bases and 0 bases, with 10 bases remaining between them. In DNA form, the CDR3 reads TGTGCCAGCAGTCGACCCGGGGCTAACTATGGCTACACCTTC. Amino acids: CASSRPGANYGYTF.